This T cell receptor beta chain stems from a study of blood T cell repertoires in COVID-19. Overall study context: The study drew acute and convalescent COVID-19 samples from the United States, Italy and Spain. Sources were T cells, B-cell-depleted T cells, or PBMCs; the material itself was cDNA or gDNA.

V shed 3 bases and J 5 bases; nucleotides not matched to a gene: 13. This CDR3 has 18 amino acids. The germline V gene has CDR1 MNHNS and CDR2 SASEGT. Per the original data handling: Amplification of reference gene primers provided the estimated nucleated cell counts. Only in-frame clones appear in the TCRdb table, and some are missing; sequencing was by immunoSEQ multiplex PCR. The DNA gave D and trimming, while V, J and clone size come from that table. Altogether over 200,000 clones are present, 75% to 90% being singletons, with the ten largest covering approximately 2.1%. The chain links TRBV6-1 to TRBJ2-5; 12 bases align to TRBD2. The sequence derives from a man aged 30-40 years who had recovered from COVID-19. The specimen was peripheral blood. CDR3 nucleotide sequence: TGTGCCAGCAGTGATCCTCTAGCGGGGGGGAGGGGGCCGGAGACCCAGTACTTC. Its translation is CASSDPLAGGRGPETQYF.